This T cell receptor (beta chain) was recorded in a study of cytomegalovirus exposure and HLA in healthy donors. The PCR used 60 Vbeta and 13 Jbeta primers. Data came from immunoSEQ multiplex PCR; TCRdb stores just in-frame clones and leaves some out. The repertoire includes over 150,000 clones, roughly 80% of them detected once, and 6% to 7.5% sits in the top ten. On this clone: An end of the junction differs from the germline gene, which may be a read error.

This clonotype was sampled from a man younger than 40 in good health and CMV-seropositive. Sequencing was done on a sample of PBMCs.

CDR3 bases: TGTGCCAGCAGCTTAATCGGGGGAAACTATGGCTACCCCTTC. Its protein product is CASSLIGGNYGYPF. V gene TRBV5-6 combines with J gene TRBJ1-2; tentatively, D is TRBD1 (5 bases). Germline lookup yields CDR1 SGHDT and CDR2 YYEEEE. This CDR3 is built from 14 residues. Together with reference TRBV5-6 and TRBJ1-2, the CDR3 gives the full variable domain: DAGVTQSPTHLIKTRGQQVTLRCSPKSGHDTVSWYQQALGQGPQFIFQYYEEEERQRGNFPDRFSGHQFPNYSSELNVNALLLGDSALYLCASSLIGGNYGYPFGSGTRLTVV.